This T cell receptor beta chain was documented in a study of resident and recirculating memory T cells in vitiligo. Background on the study: Each patient gave two lesional and two nonlesional epidermal shave biopsies, plus PBMCs.

Only in-frame clones appear in the TCRdb table, and some are missing; sequencing was by immunoSEQ multiplex PCR. Here the sample spans roughly 76,000 clones, approximately 90% being singletons. No vitiligo treatment was given during the prior three months. Overall study findings and caveats: No unique dominant TCR clone was found in vitiligo lesions. TCR sequences were not conserved across biopsy sites or patients.

A word on this clone: Its antigen is as yet unknown.

The receptor was isolated from a male donor with vitiligo. The source material was blood.

In nucleotides, the CDR3 is TGTGCCAGCGGTCGGGGGACGCCTCGGAACACTGAAGCTTTCTTT. This translates into CASGRGTPRNTEAFF. The chain uses TRBV5-4 and TRBJ1-1; D is possibly TRBD1 (5 bases). Germline V CDR1 and CDR2: SGHNT, YYREEE (reference sequence). The CDR3 contains 15 residues. V was clipped by 7 bases and J by 1 base, with 17 bases between them. Full variable domain (outside the CDR3, taken from reference TRBV5-4 and TRBJ1-1): ETGVTQSPTHLIKTRGQQVTLRCSSQSGHNTVSWYQQALGQGPQFIFQYYREEENGRGNFPPRFSGLQFPNYSSELNVNALELDDSALYLCASGRGTPRNTEAFFGQGTRLTVV.